A selection of T cell receptor beta chains follows, all from one sample in a study of technical replicates of blood from a handful of donors. Profiled with immunoSEQ multiplex PCR; TCRdb holds only in-frame clones, not every one. This sample has more than 90,000 clones, with 90% to 96% found just once. Sequencing used T cells isolated from PBMCs. The receptors shown here come from a human donor in good health. CDR3s include the opening cysteine and the closing phenylalanine or tryptophan. The D gene is left open where the match is weak. Clone size is given for some rows only: seen once, a few or many times, or a class if the clone is expanded.

>TRBV6-1|NA|TRBJ1-2|NA
CASSELAVGEDYYGYTF
TGTGCCAGCAGTGAGTTGGCAGTCGGGGAAGATTACTATGGCTACACCTTC
>TRBV6-1|NA|TRBJ2-7|TRBD1
CASSEYGGQGYEQYF
TGTGCCAGCAGTGAATATGGGGGACAGGGCTACGAGCAGTACTTC
>TRBV6-1|NA|TRBJ1-2|NA
CASSAGEVIKGYTF
TGTGCCAGCAGTGCAGGGGAAGTGATAAAAGGCTACACCTTC
>TRBV9|NA|TRBJ2-3|TRBD2
CASSASGRAFGTDTQYF
TGTGCCAGCAGCGCTAGCGGGAGGGCCTTCGGGACAGATACGCAGTATTTT
>TRBV14|NA|TRBJ2-7|TRBD2
CASSRGWLAGGDEQYF
TGTGCCAGCAGCCGGGGGTGGCTAGCGGGAGGGGACGAGCAGTACTTC
>TRBV2|NA|TRBJ2-1|NA
CASDRLVYNEQFF
TGTGCCAGTGACAGGCTAGTCTACAATGAGCAGTTCTTC
>TRBV14|NA|TRBJ2-1|TRBD2
CASSLAGTYNEQFF
TGTGCCAGCAGCTTAGCGGGAACCTACAATGAGCAGTTCTTC
>TRBV14|NA|TRBJ2-1|NA
CASSQIGQPYNEQFF
TGTGCCAGCAGCCAAATAGGACAGCCTTACAATGAGCAGTTCTTC
>TRBV6-5|NA|TRBJ1-2|NA
CASRTYGDSYGYTF
TGTGCCAGCAGAACCTACGGGGACTCTTATGGCTACACCTTC
>TRBV25-1|NA|TRBJ1-1|TRBD1
CASSEGDRGYHTEAFF
TGTGCCAGCAGTGAAGGAGACAGGGGATATCACACTGAAGCTTTCTTT
>TRBV6-5|NA|TRBJ2-3|NA
CASSSRSVSTDTQYF
TGTGCCAGCAGTTCCCGGTCCGTTAGCACAGATACGCAGTATTTT
>TRBV9|NA|TRBJ2-1|TRBD2
CASSAGLAGANEQFF
TGTGCCAGCAGCGCCGGACTAGCGGGGGCCAATGAGCAGTTCTTC
>TRBV7-3|NA|TRBJ2-2|TRBD2
CASSREGSSRGAGELFF
TGTGCCAGCAGCCGCGAAGGGAGTTCTCGGGGGGCCGGGGAGCTGTTTTTT
>TRBV6-6|NA|TRBJ1-2|NA
CASSYSGEGPYGYTF
TGTGCCAGCAGTTACTCGGGGGAGGGGCCCTATGGCTACACCTTC
>TRBV6-4|NA|TRBJ1-1|NA
CASSVYPGGGTEAFF
TGTGCCAGCAGTGTCTACCCGGGAGGAGGGACTGAAGCTTTCTTT
>TRBV28|NA|TRBJ1-3|TRBD1
CASTPQGVGNTIYF
TGTGCCAGCACCCCTCAGGGGGTTGGAAACACCATATATTTT
>TRBV9|NA|TRBJ2-1|TRBD2
CASSLSSGIEQFF
TGTGCCAGCAGCTTAAGTAGCGGGATTGAGCAGTTCTTC
>TRBV7-2|NA|TRBJ2-1|NA
CASTQRSSYNEQFF
TGTGCCAGCACACAGCGGAGCTCCTACAATGAGCAGTTCTTC
>TRBV11-2|NA|TRBJ2-5|NA
CASSLDSLGETQYF
TGTGCCAGCAGCTTGGACTCTCTGGGGGAGACCCAGTACTTC
>TRBV5-1|NA|TRBJ2-5|TRBD1
CASSLEQGAGETQYF
TGCGCCAGCAGCTTGGAGCAGGGGGCGGGAGAGACCCAGTACTTC
>TRBV25-1|NA|TRBJ2-7|TRBD2
CASSLLAGVGEQYF
TGTGCCAGCAGTCTCTTAGCGGGAGTGGGCGAGCAGTACTTC
>TRBV9|NA|TRBJ1-2|TRBD1
CASSVARDRGITGTGYTF
TGTGCCAGCAGCGTAGCCCGGGACAGGGGGATAACGGGGACTGGCTACACCTTC
>TRBV6-1|NA|TRBJ2-7|NA
CASSVLVHEQYF
TGTGCCAGCAGTGTACTAGTCCACGAGCAGTACTTC
>TRBV4-2|NA|TRBJ2-3|TRBD2
CASSQELAGEIDTQYF
TGTGCCAGCAGCCAAGAACTAGCGGGAGAGATAGATACGCAGTATTTT
>TRBV11-2|NA|TRBJ1-1|NA
CASSVTTGNTEAFF
TGTGCCAGCAGCGTAACTACAGGGAACACTGAAGCTTTCTTT
>TRBV10-1|NA|TRBJ2-2|NA
CASSQNWSPGELFF
TGCGCCAGCAGTCAAAACTGGAGCCCCGGGGAGCTGTTTTTT
>TRBV29-1|NA|TRBJ2-5|NA
CSVEVPEFVTQYF
TGCAGCGTTGAAGTTCCGGAGTTCGTGACCCAGTACTTC
>TRBV10-3|NA|TRBJ1-5|TRBD1
CAISPQGGSSQPQHF
TGTGCCATCAGCCCCCAAGGGGGCTCTAGTCAGCCCCAGCATTTT
>TRBV27|NA|TRBJ2-7|TRBD1
CASGRQGSRQYF
TGTGCCAGCGGGCGACAGGGTTCAAGGCAGTACTTC
>TRBV27|NA|TRBJ2-7|TRBD1
CASSSPGQGTYEQYF
TGTGCCAGCAGTTCCCCGGGACAGGGGACCTACGAGCAGTACTTC
>TRBV4-1|NA|TRBJ2-7|NA
CASSQDYRYEQYF
TGCGCCAGCAGCCAAGACTATCGGTACGAGCAGTACTTC
>TRBV7-2|once|TRBJ2-6|TRBD1
CASSLRGWGQLAGANVLTF
TGTGCCAGCAGCTTGAGGGGCTGGGGACAGTTAGCTGGGGCCAACGTCCTGACTTTC
>TRBV6-1|once|TRBJ2-7|NA
CASSEYHRYEQYF
TGTGCCAGCAGCGAATACCACAGGTACGAGCAGTACTTC
>TRBV18|NA|TRBJ1-5|TRBD1
CASSPYGRGLVQPQHF
TGTGCCAGCTCACCTTATGGCAGGGGGCTTGTTCAGCCCCAGCATTTT